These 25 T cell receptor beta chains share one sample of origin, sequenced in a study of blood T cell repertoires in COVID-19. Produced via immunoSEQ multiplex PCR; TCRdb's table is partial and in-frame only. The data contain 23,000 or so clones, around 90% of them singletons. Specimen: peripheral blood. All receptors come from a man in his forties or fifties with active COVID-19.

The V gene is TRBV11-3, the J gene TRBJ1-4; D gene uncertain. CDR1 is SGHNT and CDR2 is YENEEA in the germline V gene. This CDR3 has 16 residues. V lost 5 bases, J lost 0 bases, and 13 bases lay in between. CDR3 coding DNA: TGTGCCAGCAGCCCTTCTCGGGGTGCAACTAATGAAAAACTGTTTTTT. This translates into CASSPSRGATNEKLFF. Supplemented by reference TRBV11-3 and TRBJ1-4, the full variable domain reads EAGVVQSPRYKIIEKKQPVAFWCNPISGHNTLYWYLQNLGQGPELLIRYENEEAVDDSQLPKDRFSAERLKGVDSTLKIQPAELGDSAVYLCASSPSRGATNEKLFFGSGTQLSVL.

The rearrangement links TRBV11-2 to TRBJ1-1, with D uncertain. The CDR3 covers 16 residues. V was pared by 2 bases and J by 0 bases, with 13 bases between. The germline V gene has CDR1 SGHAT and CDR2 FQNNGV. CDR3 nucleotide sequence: TGTGCCAGCAGCTTATTGGCACAGTATGTGAACACTGAAGCTTTCTTT. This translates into CASSLLAQYVNTEAFF.

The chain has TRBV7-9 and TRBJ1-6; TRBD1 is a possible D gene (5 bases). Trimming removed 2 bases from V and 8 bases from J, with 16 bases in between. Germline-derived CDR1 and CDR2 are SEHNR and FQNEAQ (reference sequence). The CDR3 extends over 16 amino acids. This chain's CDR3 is CASSLRVGAGDSPLHF. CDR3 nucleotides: TGTGCCAGCAGCTTAAGAGTTGGGGCTGGGGATTCACCCCTCCACTTT.

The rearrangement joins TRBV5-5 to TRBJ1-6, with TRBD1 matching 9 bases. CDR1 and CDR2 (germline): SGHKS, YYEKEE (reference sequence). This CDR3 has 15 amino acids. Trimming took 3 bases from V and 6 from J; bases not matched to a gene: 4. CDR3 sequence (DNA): TGTGCCAGCAGCTCACAGGGGGCAACTAATTCACCCCTCCACTTT. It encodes CASSSQGATNSPLHF.

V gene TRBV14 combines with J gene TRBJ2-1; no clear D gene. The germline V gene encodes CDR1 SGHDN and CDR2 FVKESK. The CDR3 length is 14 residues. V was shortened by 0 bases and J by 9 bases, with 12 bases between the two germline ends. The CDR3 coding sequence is TGTGCCAGCAGCCAAGATGTCCAGATTGGTGAGCAGTTCTTC. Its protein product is CASSQDVQIGEQFF.

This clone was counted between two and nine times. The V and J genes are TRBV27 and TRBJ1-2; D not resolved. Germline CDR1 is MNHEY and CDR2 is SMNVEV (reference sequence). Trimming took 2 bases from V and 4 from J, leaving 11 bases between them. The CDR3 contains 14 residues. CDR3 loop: CASSLRTPTYGYTF. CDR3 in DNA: TGTGCCAGCAGTTTACGAACTCCCACCTATGGCTACACCTTC.

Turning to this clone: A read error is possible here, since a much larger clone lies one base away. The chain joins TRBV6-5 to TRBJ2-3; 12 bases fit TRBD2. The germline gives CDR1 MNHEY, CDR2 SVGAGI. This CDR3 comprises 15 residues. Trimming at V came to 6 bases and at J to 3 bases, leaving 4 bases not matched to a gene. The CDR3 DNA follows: TGTGCCAGCAGACCAGGACTAGCGGGGACAGATACGCAGTATTTT. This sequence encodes CASRPGLAGTDTQYF.

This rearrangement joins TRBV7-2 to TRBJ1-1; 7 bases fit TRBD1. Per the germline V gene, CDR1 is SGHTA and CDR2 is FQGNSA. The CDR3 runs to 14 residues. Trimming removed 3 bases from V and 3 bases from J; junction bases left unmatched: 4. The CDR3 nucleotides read TGTGCCAGCAGCTTCGAACAGGGGCACACTGAAGCTTTCTTT. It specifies CASSFEQGHTEAFF.

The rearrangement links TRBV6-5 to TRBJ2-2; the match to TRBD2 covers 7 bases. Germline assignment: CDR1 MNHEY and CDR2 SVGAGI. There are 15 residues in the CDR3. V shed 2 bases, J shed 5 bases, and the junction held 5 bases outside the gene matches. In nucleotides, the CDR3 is TGTGCCAGCAGTTACGACGGGAGGAGGACCGGGGAGCTGTTTTTT. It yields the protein CASSYDGRRTGELFF.

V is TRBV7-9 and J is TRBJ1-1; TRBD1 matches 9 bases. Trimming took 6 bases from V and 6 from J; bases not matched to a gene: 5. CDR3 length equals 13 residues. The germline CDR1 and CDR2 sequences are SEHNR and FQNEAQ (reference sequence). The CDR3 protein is CASSGQGLSEAFF. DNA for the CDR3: TGTGCCAGCAGTGGACAGGGGCTGTCTGAAGCTTTCTTT. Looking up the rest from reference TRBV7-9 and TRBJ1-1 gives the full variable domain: DTGVSQNPRHKITKRGQNVTFRCDPISEHNRLYWYRQTLGQGPEFLTYFQNEAQLEKSRLLSDRFSAERPKGSFSTLEIQRTEQGDSAMYLCASSGQGLSEAFFGQGTRLTVV.

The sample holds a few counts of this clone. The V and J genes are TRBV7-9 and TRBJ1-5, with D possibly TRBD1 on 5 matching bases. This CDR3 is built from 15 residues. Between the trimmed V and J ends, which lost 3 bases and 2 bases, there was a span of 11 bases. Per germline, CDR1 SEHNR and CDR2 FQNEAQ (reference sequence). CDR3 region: CASSFSGRGNQPQHF. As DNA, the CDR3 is TGTGCCAGCAGCTTCTCAGGGAGGGGCAATCAGCCCCAGCATTTT.

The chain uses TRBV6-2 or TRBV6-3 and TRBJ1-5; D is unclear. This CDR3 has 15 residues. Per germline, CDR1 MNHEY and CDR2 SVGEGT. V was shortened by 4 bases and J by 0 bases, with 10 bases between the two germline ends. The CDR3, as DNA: TGTGCCAGCAGTTTTAGTGGTTATAGCAATCAGCCCCAGCATTTT. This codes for CASSFSGYSNQPQHF.

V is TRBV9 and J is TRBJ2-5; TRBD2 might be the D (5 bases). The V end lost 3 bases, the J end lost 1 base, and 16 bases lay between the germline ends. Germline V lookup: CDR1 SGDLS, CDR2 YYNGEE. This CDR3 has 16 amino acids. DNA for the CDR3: TGTGCCAGCAGCGCCTCAGGAGGACTCCTCCAAGAGACCCAGTACTTC. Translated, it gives CASSASGGLLQETQYF.

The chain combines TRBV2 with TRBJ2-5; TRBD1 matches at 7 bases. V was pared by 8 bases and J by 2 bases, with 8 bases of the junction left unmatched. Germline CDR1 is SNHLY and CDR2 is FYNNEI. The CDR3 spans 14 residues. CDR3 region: CASSYWTGQETQYF. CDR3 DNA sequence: TGTGCCAGCTCTTATTGGACAGGTCAAGAGACCCAGTACTTC.

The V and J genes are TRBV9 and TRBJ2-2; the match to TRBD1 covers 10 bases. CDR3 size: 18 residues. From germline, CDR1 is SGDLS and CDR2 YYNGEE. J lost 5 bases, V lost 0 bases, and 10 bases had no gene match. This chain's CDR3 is CASSVAIRTGGYTGELFF. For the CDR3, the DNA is TGTGCCAGCAGCGTAGCTATTCGGACAGGGGGTTATACCGGGGAGCTGTTTTTT.

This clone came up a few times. The CDR3 sequence: CASSQDGGWREGSYNEQFF. The DNA for the CDR3 is TGTGCCAGCAGCCAAGACGGGGGCTGGCGGGAGGGTTCCTACAATGAGCAGTTCTTC. This chain uses TRBV3-1 (or the pseudogene TRBV3-2) with TRBJ2-1; 9 bases are a match to TRBD2. V trimming: 0 bases; J trimming: 1 base; junction bases outside the gene matches: 10. Germline assignment: CDR1 LGHDT and CDR2 YNNKEL (reference sequence). CDR3 length: 19 amino acids.

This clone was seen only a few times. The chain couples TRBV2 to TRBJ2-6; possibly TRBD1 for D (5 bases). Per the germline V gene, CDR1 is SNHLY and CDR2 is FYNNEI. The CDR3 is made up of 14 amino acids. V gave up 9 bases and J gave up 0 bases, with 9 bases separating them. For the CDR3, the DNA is TGTGCCAGGGACAAAAGCTCTGGGGCCAACGTCCTGACTTTC. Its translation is CARDKSSGANVLTF.

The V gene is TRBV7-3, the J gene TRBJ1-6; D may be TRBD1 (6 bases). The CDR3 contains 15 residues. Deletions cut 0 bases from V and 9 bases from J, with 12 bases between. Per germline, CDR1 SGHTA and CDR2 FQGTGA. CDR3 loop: CASSLTGTSGSPLHF. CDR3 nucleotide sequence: TGTGCCAGCAGCTTAACCGGGACAAGTGGTTCACCCCTCCACTTT.

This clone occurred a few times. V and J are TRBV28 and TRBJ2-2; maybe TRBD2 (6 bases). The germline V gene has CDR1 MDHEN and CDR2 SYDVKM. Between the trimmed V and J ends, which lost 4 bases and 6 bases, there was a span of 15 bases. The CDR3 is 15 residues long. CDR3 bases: TGTGCCAGCAGTTCGGCGGGGCGGCGGGCCGGGGAGCTGTTTTTT. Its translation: CASSSAGRRAGELFF. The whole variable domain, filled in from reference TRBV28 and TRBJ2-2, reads DVKVTQSSRYLVKRTGEKVFLECVQDMDHENMFWYRQDPGLGLRLIYFSYDVKMKEKGDIPEGYSVSREKKERFSLILESASTNQTSMYLCASSSAGRRAGELFFGEGSRLTVL.

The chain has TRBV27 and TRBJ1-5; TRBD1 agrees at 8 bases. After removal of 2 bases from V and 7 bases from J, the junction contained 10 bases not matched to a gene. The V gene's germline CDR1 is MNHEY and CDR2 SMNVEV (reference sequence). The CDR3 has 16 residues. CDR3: CASSLISGDRKQPQHF. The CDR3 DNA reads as TGTGCCAGCAGTTTAATAAGCGGGGACAGGAAGCAGCCCCAGCATTTT.

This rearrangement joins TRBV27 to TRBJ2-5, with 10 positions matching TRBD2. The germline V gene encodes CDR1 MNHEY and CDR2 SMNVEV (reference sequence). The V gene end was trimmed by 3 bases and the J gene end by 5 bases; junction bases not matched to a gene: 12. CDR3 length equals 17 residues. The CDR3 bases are TGTGCCAGCAGTTTGACCAGCGGGAGGGCGGAAGTGGAGACCCAGTACTTC. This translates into CASSLTSGRAEVETQYF.

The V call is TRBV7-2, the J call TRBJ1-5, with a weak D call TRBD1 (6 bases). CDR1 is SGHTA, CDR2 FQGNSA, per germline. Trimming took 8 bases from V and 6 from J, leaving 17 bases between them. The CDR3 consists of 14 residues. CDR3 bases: TGTGCCAGCCGACAGGCAAACATTTTTCAGCCCCAGCATTTT. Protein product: CASRQANIFQPQHF.

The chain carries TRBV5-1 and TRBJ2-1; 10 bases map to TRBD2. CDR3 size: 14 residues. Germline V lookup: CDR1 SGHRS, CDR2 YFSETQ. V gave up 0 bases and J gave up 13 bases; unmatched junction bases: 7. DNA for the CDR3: TGCGCCAGCAGCTTGGTCGCTAGCGGGGGCGCCCAGTTCTTC. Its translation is CASSLVASGGAQFF.

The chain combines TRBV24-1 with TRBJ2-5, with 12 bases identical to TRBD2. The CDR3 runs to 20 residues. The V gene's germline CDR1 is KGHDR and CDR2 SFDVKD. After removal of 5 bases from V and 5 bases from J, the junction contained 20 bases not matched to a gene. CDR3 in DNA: TGTGCCACCAGTGTGACAGGGGCTCTGGCTAGCGGGAGGGCCAGGGAGACCCAGTACTTC. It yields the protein CATSVTGALASGRARETQYF.

The chain's CDR3 is CASSLTSGYEQYV. In nucleotides, the CDR3 is TGTGCCAGCAGTCTGACTAGTGGCTACGAGCAGTACGTC. The genes are TRBV12-3 or TRBV12-4 and TRBJ2-7; maybe TRBD2 (6 bases). The CDR3 is 13 amino acids. V shed 5 bases and J shed 3 bases, with 11 bases lying between them.